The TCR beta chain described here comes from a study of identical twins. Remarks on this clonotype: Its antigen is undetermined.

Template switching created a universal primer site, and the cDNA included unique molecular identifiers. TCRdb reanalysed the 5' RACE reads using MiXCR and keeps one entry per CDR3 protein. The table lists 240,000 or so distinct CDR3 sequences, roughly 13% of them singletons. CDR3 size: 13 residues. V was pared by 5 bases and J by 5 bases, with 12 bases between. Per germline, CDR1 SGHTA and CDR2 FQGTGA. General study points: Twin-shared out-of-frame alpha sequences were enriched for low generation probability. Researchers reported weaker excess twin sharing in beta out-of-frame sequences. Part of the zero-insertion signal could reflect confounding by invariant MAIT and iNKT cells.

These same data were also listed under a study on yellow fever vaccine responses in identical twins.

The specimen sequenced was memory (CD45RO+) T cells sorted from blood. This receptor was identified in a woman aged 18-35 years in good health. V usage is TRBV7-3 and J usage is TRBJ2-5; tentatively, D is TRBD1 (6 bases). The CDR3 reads CASSNVRGETQYF. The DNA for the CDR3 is TGTGCCAGCAGCAACGTGAGGGGGGAGACCCAGTACTTC.